This T cell receptor beta chain was identified during a study of blood T cell repertoires in COVID-19. Across the study: Samples came from the United States, Italy and Spain, spanning acute and convalescent COVID-19. The cDNA or gDNA used as material had been derived from T cells, B-cell-depleted T cells, or PBMCs.

The CDR3 loop spans 16 amino acids. Trimming at V came to 4 bases and at J to 6 bases, leaving 11 bases not matched to a gene. Germline loops: CDR1 SGHRS, CDR2 YFSETQ. Original handling: Researchers report that nucleated cell counts were estimated from reference gene primer amplification. Clones were read by immunoSEQ multiplex PCR, and TCRdb kept only the in-frame ones, dropping some. V and J calls and clone size are those listed in that table; D and trimming were worked out from the DNA. The profile shows roughly 200,000 clones, approximately 82% of them singletons. V gene TRBV5-1 combines with J gene TRBJ2-3; 10 positions agree with TRBD2. The specimen sequenced was peripheral blood. This receptor was taken from a man aged 40-50 years with active or convalescent COVID-19. The chain's CDR3 is CASSLHGLAEADTQYF. In nucleotides, the CDR3 is TGCGCCAGCAGCCTACACGGACTAGCGGAGGCTGATACGCAGTATTTT. Full variable domain (outside the CDR3, taken from reference TRBV5-1 and TRBJ2-3): KAGVTQTPRYLIKTRGQQVTLSCSPISGHRSVSWYQQTPGQGLQFLFEYFSETQRNKGNFPGRFSGRQFSNSRSEMNVSTLELGDSALYLCASSLHGLAEADTQYFGPGTRLTVL.